This T cell receptor (beta chain) was recovered during a study of persistence of HIV-infected CD4 T cells. On the study more broadly: Median time on suppressive ART was less than nine years.

Cells were stimulated with CMV-infected fibroblast lysates at roughly 10 ug/mL. Memory cells lacking CD40L and CD69 with high CD45RO were sorted. CD4+ T cell counts exceeded 400 cells/uL; CMV serology was positive. PBMCs were depleted of CD8+ T cells before stimulation. The immunoSEQ assay was version 4, run in survey mode. Sequenced by immunoSEQ multiplex PCR; TCRdb stores in-frame clones only, minus some. The repertoire holds fewer than 35,000 clones, with roughly 80% as singletons. A remark on this clone: Its antigen is still unknown.

The CDR3 totals 18 residues. J was trimmed by 6 bases and V by 4 bases; bases with no gene match: 17. Germline CDR1 is LGHNA and CDR2 is YSLEER. The TCR sequence derives from an adult man with HIV who was CMV-seropositive. The input for sequencing was CD4+ T cells sorted from PBMCs after 18-hour stimulation, taken from a patient who received antiretroviral therapy. The rearrangement links TRBV4-3 to TRBJ2-1, with 8 bases that match TRBD2. The CDR3 DNA reads TGCGCCAGCAGCCTCTTCCTCGGGCTAGCGGGTCCCAGCAATGAGCAGTTCTTC. It translates to CASSLFLGLAGPSNEQFF.